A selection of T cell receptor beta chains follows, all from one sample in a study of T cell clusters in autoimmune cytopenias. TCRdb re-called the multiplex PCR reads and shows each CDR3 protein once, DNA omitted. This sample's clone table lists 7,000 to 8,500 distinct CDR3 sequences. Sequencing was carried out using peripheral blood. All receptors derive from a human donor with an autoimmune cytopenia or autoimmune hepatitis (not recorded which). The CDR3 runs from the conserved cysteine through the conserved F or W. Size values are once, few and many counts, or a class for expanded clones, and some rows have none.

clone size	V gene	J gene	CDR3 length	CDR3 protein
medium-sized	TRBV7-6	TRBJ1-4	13	CASSRVTGVDLFF
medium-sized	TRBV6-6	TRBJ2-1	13	CASVAAGQGEQFF
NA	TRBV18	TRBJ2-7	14	CASSPPGSSYEQYF
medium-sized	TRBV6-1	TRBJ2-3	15	CASSDYQPGRDTQYF
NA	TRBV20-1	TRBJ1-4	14	CSARFAATNEKLFF
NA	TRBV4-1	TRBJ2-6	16	CASSQGPPSGANVLTF
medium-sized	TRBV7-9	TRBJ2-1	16	CASSLVPGQGTFEQFF
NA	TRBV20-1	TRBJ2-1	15	CSAPTSGGGRNEQFF
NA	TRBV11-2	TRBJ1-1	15	CASSLVGEVNTEAFF
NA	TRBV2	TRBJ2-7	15	CASSDRSSPSYEQYF
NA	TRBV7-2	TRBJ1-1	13	CASSVGTGVISFF
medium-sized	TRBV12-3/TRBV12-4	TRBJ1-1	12	CASAGGDTEAFF
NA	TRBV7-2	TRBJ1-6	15	CASSLYGDGGSPLHF